This T cell receptor beta chain emerged from a study of somatic mutations in cytotoxic T cells in rheumatoid arthritis. About the study: Among the T-cell populations stained with V beta antibodies, some were separated by flow sorting at nearly 100% purity, including V beta1+ cells whose TCRB was sequenced. Study-wide results and caveats: In about an eighth of the roughly 65 patients, the largest CD8+ clone exceeded 20% of CD8+ cells. CD8+ clonality increased with age in rheumatoid arthritis patients but not in healthy controls.

This clone appeared a single time. Its antigen is unknown. V shed 0 bases and J shed 3 bases, with 10 bases lying between them. The V gene's germline CDR1 is SGHRS and CDR2 YFSETQ. The CDR3 length is 15 residues. It was blood donors, less than 60% female and with a median age of around 52 years (range roughly 20-70), who served as healthy controls. Sequencing was performed with immunoSEQ multiplex PCR; in TCRdb, only in-frame clones are kept and a portion is missing. The data hold roughly 20,000 clones, with more than 60% observed a single time. What was sequenced was CD8+ T cells sorted from blood. The V gene is TRBV5-1, the J gene TRBJ2-1; D is undetermined. The receptor was isolated from a woman aged 60-70 years in good health. This CDR3 is CASSLAGGNYNEQFF. CDR3 DNA sequence: TGCGCCAGCAGCTTGGCCGGTGGCAACTACAATGAGCAGTTCTTC. Looking up the rest from reference TRBV5-1 and TRBJ2-1 gives the full variable domain: KAGVTQTPRYLIKTRGQQVTLSCSPISGHRSVSWYQQTPGQGLQFLFEYFSETQRNKGNFPGRFSGRQFSNSRSEMNVSTLELGDSALYLCASSLAGGNYNEQFFGPGTRLTVL.